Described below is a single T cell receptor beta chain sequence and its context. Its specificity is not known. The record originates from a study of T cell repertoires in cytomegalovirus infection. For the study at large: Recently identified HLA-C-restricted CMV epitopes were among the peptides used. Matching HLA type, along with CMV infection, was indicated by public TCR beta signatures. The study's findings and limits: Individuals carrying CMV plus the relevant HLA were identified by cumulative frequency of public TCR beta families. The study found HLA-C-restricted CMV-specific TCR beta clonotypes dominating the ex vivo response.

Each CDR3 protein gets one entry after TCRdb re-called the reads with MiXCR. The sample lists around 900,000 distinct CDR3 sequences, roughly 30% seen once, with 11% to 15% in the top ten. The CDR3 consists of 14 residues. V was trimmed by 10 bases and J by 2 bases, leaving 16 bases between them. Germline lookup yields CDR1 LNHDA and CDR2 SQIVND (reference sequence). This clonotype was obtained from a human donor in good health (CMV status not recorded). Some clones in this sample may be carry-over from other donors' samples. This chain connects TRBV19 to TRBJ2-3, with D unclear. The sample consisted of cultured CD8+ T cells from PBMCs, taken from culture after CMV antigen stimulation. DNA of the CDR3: TGTGCCACCAATCGGGTAGACTCCACAGATACGCAGTATTTT. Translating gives CATNRVDSTDTQYF. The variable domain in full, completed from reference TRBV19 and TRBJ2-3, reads DGGITQSPKYLFRKEGQNVTLSCEQNLNHDAMYWYRQDPGQGLRLIYYSQIVNDFQKGDIAEGYSVSREKKESFPLTVTSAQKNPTAFYLCATNRVDSTDTQYFGPGTRLTVL.